This is a list of T cell receptor beta chains from one sample in a study of PD-1 blockade in classical Hodgkin lymphoma. Using immunoSEQ multiplex PCR, the repertoire was profiled, and TCRdb retains in-frame clones only, with some absent. The table includes 20,000 to 25,000 clones, roughly 79% detected once. The input for sequencing was peripheral blood mononuclear cells (PBMCs), taken before the second cycle of nivolumab. These receptors all come from a human donor with classical Hodgkin lymphoma. Each CDR3 is given with its conserved first and last residue. A D gene is named only where the DNA matches it firmly. Clone size, where shown, is once, few, many, or a class for clones that have expanded.

j_gene: TRBJ2-7
v_gene: TRBV2
d_gene: TRBD1
abundance: .
CDR3aa: CASSRDRTYEQYF
CDR3nt: TGTGCCAGCAGCCGGGACAGAACCTACGAGCAGTACTTC

j_gene: TRBJ1-4
v_gene: TRBV5-4
d_gene: TRBD1
abundance: .
CDR3aa: CASSLDQGAEKLFF
CDR3nt: TGTGCCAGCAGCTTGGATCAGGGGGCAGAGAAACTGTTTTTT

j_gene: TRBJ2-1
v_gene: TRBV28
d_gene: .
abundance: .
CDR3aa: CASSNFQGSNEQFF
CDR3nt: TGTGCCAGCAGCAACTTTCAGGGGTCGAATGAGCAGTTCTTC

j_gene: TRBJ2-3
v_gene: TRBV7-6
d_gene: .
abundance: .
CDR3aa: CASSFSSADTQYF
CDR3nt: TGTGCCAGCAGCTTTTCAAGCGCAGATACGCAGTATTTT

j_gene: TRBJ2-2
v_gene: TRBV9
d_gene: .
abundance: .
CDR3aa: CASMRGTGAGTGELFF
CDR3nt: TGTGCCAGCATGCGGGGTACGGGGGCGGGCACCGGGGAGCTGTTTTTT

j_gene: TRBJ2-1
v_gene: TRBV6-6
d_gene: .
abundance: .
CDR3aa: CASSYVGNEQFF
CDR3nt: TGTGCCAGCAGTTACGTTGGGAATGAGCAGTTCTTC

j_gene: TRBJ2-3
v_gene: TRBV7-8
d_gene: .
abundance: .
CDR3aa: CASSSSRDTDTQYF
CDR3nt: TGTGCCAGCAGCTCGTCTAGAGACACAGATACGCAGTATTTT

j_gene: TRBJ2-7
v_gene: TRBV19
d_gene: TRBD2
abundance: .
CDR3aa: CASNWPGLADLQAHYEQYF
CDR3nt: TGTGCCAGTAATTGGCCGGGACTAGCGGATCTTCAAGCGCACTACGAGCAGTACTTC

j_gene: TRBJ2-2
v_gene: TRBV5-4
d_gene: TRBD1
abundance: .
CDR3aa: CASSSGTGVATGELFF
CDR3nt: TGTGCCAGCAGCTCGGGGACAGGGGTAGCCACCGGGGAGCTGTTTTTT

j_gene: TRBJ1-1
v_gene: TRBV30
d_gene: .
abundance: few
CDR3aa: CAWSVNRGTEAFF
CDR3nt: TGTGCCTGGAGTGTAAATAGGGGAACTGAAGCTTTCTTT

j_gene: TRBJ2-7
v_gene: TRBV13
d_gene: TRBD2
abundance: .
CDR3aa: CASSSPFGGSYEQYF
CDR3nt: TGTGCCAGCAGCTCCCCTTTCGGGGGGTCCTACGAGCAGTACTTC

j_gene: TRBJ2-5
v_gene: TRBV5-1
d_gene: TRBD1
abundance: .
CDR3aa: CASSLQGTGPKETQYF
CDR3nt: TGCGCCAGCAGCTTGCAAGGGACAGGGCCGAAAGAGACCCAGTACTTC

j_gene: TRBJ2-5
v_gene: TRBV18
d_gene: .
abundance: .
CDR3aa: CASSPLRETQYF
CDR3nt: TGTGCCAGCTCACCATTAAGAGAGACCCAGTACTTC

j_gene: TRBJ1-4
v_gene: TRBV30
d_gene: .
abundance: .
CDR3aa: CAWSVGARSNEKLFF
CDR3nt: TGTGCCTGGAGTGTAGGGGCAAGATCTAATGAAAAACTGTTTTTT

j_gene: TRBJ2-3
v_gene: TRBV27
d_gene: .
abundance: .
CDR3aa: CASSLGGTQYF
CDR3nt: TGTGCCAGCAGTTTGGGGGGTACGCAGTATTTT

j_gene: TRBJ2-7
v_gene: TRBV18
d_gene: TRBD1
abundance: .
CDR3aa: CASSPVAGTGRDEQYF
CDR3nt: TGTGCCAGCTCACCCGTGGCCGGGACAGGGCGGGACGAGCAGTACTTC

j_gene: TRBJ2-1
v_gene: TRBV6-1
d_gene: .
abundance: once
CDR3aa: CASSEDVYNEQFF
CDR3nt: TGTGCCAGCAGTGAGGACGTCTACAATGAGCAGTTCTTC

j_gene: TRBJ2-7
v_gene: TRBV2
d_gene: .
abundance: .
CDR3aa: CASSGDTYEQYF
CDR3nt: TGTGCCAGCAGCGGCGATACCTACGAGCAGTACTTC

j_gene: TRBJ1-2
v_gene: TRBV29-1
d_gene: .
abundance: .
CDR3aa: CSVGGRVNYGYTF
CDR3nt: TGCAGCGTCGGCGGCAGGGTGAACTATGGCTACACCTTC

j_gene: TRBJ2-7
v_gene: TRBV18
d_gene: .
abundance: .
CDR3aa: CASSGVPHEQYF
CDR3nt: TGTGCCAGCTCAGGAGTCCCCCACGAGCAGTACTTC

j_gene: TRBJ1-2
v_gene: TRBV7-9
d_gene: TRBD1
abundance: .
CDR3aa: CASSSLLDRDYGYTF
CDR3nt: TGTGCCAGCAGTTCCCTCCTCGACAGGGATTATGGCTACACCTTC

j_gene: TRBJ2-7
v_gene: TRBV6-1
d_gene: .
abundance: .
CDR3aa: CASYPGVGSYEQYF
CDR3nt: TGTGCCAGCTACCCCGGTGTGGGATCCTACGAGCAGTACTTC

j_gene: TRBJ2-7
v_gene: TRBV14
d_gene: TRBD1
abundance: .
CDR3aa: CASSLGQGAFYEQYF
CDR3nt: TGTGCCAGCAGCCTAGGACAGGGGGCTTTCTACGAGCAGTACTTC

j_gene: TRBJ2-1
v_gene: TRBV19
d_gene: .
abundance: once
CDR3aa: CASKGGGPYNEQFF
CDR3nt: TGTGCCAGTAAAGGGGGGGGCCCCTACAATGAGCAGTTCTTC

j_gene: TRBJ2-1
v_gene: TRBV29-1
d_gene: .
abundance: .
CDR3aa: CSVDLYEQFF
CDR3nt: TGCAGCGTTGATCTGTATGAGCAGTTCTTC

j_gene: TRBJ1-1
v_gene: TRBV14
d_gene: .
abundance: .
CDR3aa: CASSQGRGSVTEAFF
CDR3nt: TGTGCCAGCAGCCAAGGCCGGGGGTCGGTCACTGAAGCTTTCTTT

j_gene: TRBJ2-5
v_gene: TRBV6-5
d_gene: .
abundance: once
CDR3aa: CASSLASGIWETQYF
CDR3nt: TGTGCCAGCAGCTTAGCCTCCGGGATTTGGGAGACCCAGTACTTC

j_gene: TRBJ1-1
v_gene: TRBV7-8
d_gene: .
abundance: .
CDR3aa: CASSLRINTEAFF
CDR3nt: TGTGCCAGCAGCTTAAGAATCAACACTGAAGCTTTCTTT

j_gene: TRBJ1-5
v_gene: TRBV6-5
d_gene: .
abundance: .
CDR3aa: CASSPQGLSNQPQHF
CDR3nt: TGTGCCAGCAGTCCACAGGGTCTGAGCAATCAGCCCCAGCATTTT

j_gene: TRBJ2-1
v_gene: TRBV18
d_gene: .
abundance: .
CDR3aa: CASSDLNEQFF
CDR3nt: TGTGCCAGCTCGGACCTCAATGAGCAGTTCTTC

j_gene: TRBJ2-3
v_gene: TRBV5-6
d_gene: .
abundance: .
CDR3aa: CASIVAGALAGTDTQYF
CDR3nt: TGTGCCAGCATCGTGGCCGGAGCCCTAGCAGGCACAGATACGCAGTATTTT

j_gene: TRBJ2-7
v_gene: TRBV6-5
d_gene: .
abundance: .
CDR3aa: CASSLQAEQYF
CDR3nt: TGTGCCAGCAGCCTACAAGCCGAGCAGTACTTC

j_gene: TRBJ2-7
v_gene: TRBV28
d_gene: .
abundance: .
CDR3aa: CASSLQRRADLYEQYF
CDR3nt: TGTGCCAGCAGTTTACAGCGTCGGGCGGACCTTTACGAGCAGTACTTC

j_gene: TRBJ1-5
v_gene: TRBV19
d_gene: .
abundance: few
CDR3aa: CASSIGGVSNQPQHF
CDR3nt: TGTGCCAGTAGTATTGGGGGGGTGAGCAATCAGCCCCAGCATTTT

j_gene: TRBJ2-1
v_gene: TRBV2
d_gene: .
abundance: .
CDR3aa: CASSEALQGKYDNEQFF
CDR3nt: TGTGCCAGCAGTGAAGCGCTTCAGGGGAAGTACGACAATGAGCAGTTCTTC

j_gene: TRBJ2-4
v_gene: TRBV30
d_gene: .
abundance: .
CDR3aa: CAWSEDWGDIQYF
CDR3nt: TGTGCCTGGAGTGAGGACTGGGGAGACATTCAGTACTTC

j_gene: TRBJ1-5
v_gene: TRBV4-1
d_gene: .
abundance: few
CDR3aa: CASSPKWRINQPQHF
CDR3nt: TGCGCCAGCAGCCCGAAGTGGCGGATCAATCAGCCCCAGCATTTT

j_gene: TRBJ2-3
v_gene: TRBV9
d_gene: .
abundance: .
CDR3aa: CASSGSGRPTDTQYF
CDR3nt: TGTGCCAGCAGCGGCAGTGGGAGGCCCACAGATACGCAGTATTTT

j_gene: TRBJ1-1
v_gene: TRBV5-8
d_gene: .
abundance: .
CDR3aa: CASSFIRLGFGTEAFF
CDR3nt: TGTGCCAGCAGCTTTATCCGGCTCGGGTTCGGCACTGAAGCTTTCTTT

j_gene: TRBJ2-5
v_gene: TRBV30
d_gene: .
abundance: .
CDR3aa: CALLRTANQETQYF
CDR3nt: TGTGCTCTCCTCCGGACAGCTAACCAAGAGACCCAGTACTTC

j_gene: TRBJ2-1
v_gene: TRBV5-6
d_gene: .
abundance: .
CDR3aa: CASNPQGSYNEQFF
CDR3nt: TGTGCCAGCAACCCACAGGGATCCTACAATGAGCAGTTCTTC

j_gene: TRBJ2-1
v_gene: TRBV5-4
d_gene: TRBD2
abundance: .
CDR3aa: CASSLYGGGPISYNEQFF
CDR3nt: TGTGCCAGCAGCTTATACGGGGGAGGGCCTATCTCCTACAATGAGCAGTTCTTC

j_gene: TRBJ2-5
v_gene: TRBV6-1
d_gene: .
abundance: .
CDR3aa: CASSLRGVVETQYF
CDR3nt: TGTGCCAGCAGCCTCAGGGGAGTGGTAGAGACCCAGTACTTC

j_gene: TRBJ2-2
v_gene: TRBV5-6
d_gene: TRBD1
abundance: once
CDR3aa: CASSFSLSDRVYNTGELFF
CDR3nt: TGTGCCAGCAGCTTTTCCCTTAGTGACAGGGTTTATAACACCGGGGAGCTGTTTTTT

j_gene: TRBJ2-3
v_gene: TRBV6-5
d_gene: .
abundance: .
CDR3aa: CASSRGDTQYF
CDR3nt: TGTGCCAGCAGTCGAGGAGATACGCAGTATTTT

j_gene: TRBJ2-1
v_gene: TRBV4-1
d_gene: TRBD1
abundance: once
CDR3aa: CASSQVGQGVPAFDEQFF
CDR3nt: TGCGCCAGCAGCCAAGTGGGGCAGGGGGTCCCCGCTTTCGATGAGCAGTTCTTC

j_gene: TRBJ1-1
v_gene: TRBV2
d_gene: .
abundance: .
CDR3aa: CASREQMNTEAFF
CDR3nt: TGTGCCAGCAGGGAACAGATGAACACTGAAGCTTTCTTT

j_gene: TRBJ1-2
v_gene: TRBV30
d_gene: TRBD1
abundance: .
CDR3aa: CAAGQARGYTF
CDR3nt: TGTGCCGCGGGACAGGCAAGGGGCTACACCTTC

j_gene: TRBJ1-6
v_gene: TRBV29-1
d_gene: .
abundance: .
CDR3aa: CSVEDPHGGPPGFISYNSPLHF
CDR3nt: TGCAGCGTTGAAGATCCTCACGGAGGGCCACCGGGTTTTATCTCCTATAATTCACCCCTCCACTTT

j_gene: TRBJ2-2
v_gene: TRBV19
d_gene: .
abundance: .
CDR3aa: CASQATATLTGELFF
CDR3nt: TGTGCCAGCCAAGCGACAGCTACCCTCACCGGGGAGCTGTTTTTT

j_gene: TRBJ1-2
v_gene: TRBV28
d_gene: TRBD1
abundance: .
CDR3aa: CASISGQGAAGYTF
CDR3nt: TGTGCCAGCATCTCCGGACAGGGGGCTGCTGGCTACACCTTC

j_gene: TRBJ1-2
v_gene: TRBV30
d_gene: .
abundance: medium-sized
CDR3aa: CAWSPPITGSYGYTF
CDR3nt: TGTGCCTGGAGTCCCCCCATAACAGGTAGCTATGGCTACACCTTC

j_gene: TRBJ2-7
v_gene: TRBV28
d_gene: .
abundance: .
CDR3aa: CATQRGTEQYF
CDR3nt: TGTGCCACCCAAAGGGGTACCGAGCAGTACTTC